These T cell receptor beta chains were read from a single sample in a study of T cells after yellow fever vaccination. TCRdb ran MiXCR on the 5' RACE reads and lists one entry per CDR3 protein. The data hold some 350,000 distinct CDR3 sequences, with about 6.2% observed a single time. The sequencing here drew on PBMCs, taken 5 days after the yellow fever booster vaccination. These receptor sequences come from a man aged 25 to 40 who received the YFV17D yellow fever vaccine. CDR3s include the opening cysteine and the closing phenylalanine or tryptophan. D genes are given only for firm matches. Size is omitted from some rows. Given values are once, few, many or a class for expanded clones.

>14|-|TRBJ2-4|TRBV29-1|-
TGCAGCGCAGGACACCCCGGAGCCAAAAACATTCAGTACTTC
CSAGHPGAKNIQYF
>17|TRBD2|TRBJ2-1|TRBV10-3|-
TGTGCCATCAGTGAGTTTGGGAGGGCTCGAGATTTAAATGAGCAGTTCTTC
CAISEFGRARDLNEQFF
>15|TRBD2|TRBJ2-4|TRBV12-3/TRBV12-4|many
TGTGCCAGCACCGTCGGGAGGCGGCTGAAAAACATTCAGTACTTC
CASTVGRRLKNIQYF
>15|-|TRBJ2-7|TRBV11-2|few
TGTGCCAGCAGCTCACAAGAGGTTATGACCTACGAGCAGTACTTC
CASSSQEVMTYEQYF
>15|-|TRBJ1-4|TRBV18|many
TGTGCCAGCTCACCACCCGGACAGTCAAATGAAAAACTGTTTTTT
CASSPPGQSNEKLFF
>15|TRBD1|TRBJ1-2|TRBV12-3/TRBV12-4|many
TGTGCCAGCAGTCTGGGGGACAGGCTCGGCAGTGGCTACACCTTC
CASSLGDRLGSGYTF
>14|-|TRBJ1-2|TRBV7-8|few
TGTGCCAGCAGCCTACGGGGGGACCCAGATGGCTACACCTTC
CASSLRGDPDGYTF
>14|-|TRBJ2-7|TRBV20-1|many
TGCAGTGCTAGTAGGGGGAGCGGGTCCTACGAGCAGTACTTC
CSASRGSGSYEQYF
>11|-|TRBJ2-5|TRBV11-2|few
TGTGCCAGCACCTCGGGCGGGACCCAGTACTTC
CASTSGGTQYF
>15|-|TRBJ2-1|TRBV19|few
TGTGCCAGTAGAGAAAAACAGGGTTCCAGCGATGAGCAGTTCTTC
CASREKQGSSDEQFF
>14|TRBD2|TRBJ2-3|TRBV20-1|few
TGCAGTGCCCTCACTAGCGGTTACACAGATACGCAGTATTTT
CSALTSGYTDTQYF
>15|TRBD2|TRBJ2-1|TRBV5-4|-
TGTGCCAGCAGGCAACTAGCGGGAGGGCTCAGTGAGCAGTTCTTC
CASRQLAGGLSEQFF
>14|-|TRBJ2-2|TRBV7-2|many
TGTGCCAGCAGCCCCCCCCCCGTCGCCGGGGAGCTGTTTTTT
CASSPPPVAGELFF